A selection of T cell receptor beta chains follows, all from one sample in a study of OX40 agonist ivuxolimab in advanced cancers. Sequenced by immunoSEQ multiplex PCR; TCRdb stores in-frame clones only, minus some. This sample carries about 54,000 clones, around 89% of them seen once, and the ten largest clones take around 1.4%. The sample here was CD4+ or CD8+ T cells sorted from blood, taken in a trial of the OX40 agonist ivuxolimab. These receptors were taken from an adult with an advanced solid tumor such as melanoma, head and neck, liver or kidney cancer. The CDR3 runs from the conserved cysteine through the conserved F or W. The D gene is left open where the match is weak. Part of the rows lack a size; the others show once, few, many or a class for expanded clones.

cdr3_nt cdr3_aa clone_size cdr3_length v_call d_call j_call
TGTGCCAGCAGAAACCGTGACGGTAGCAATCAGCCCCAGCATTTT CASRNRDGSNQPQHF . 15 TRBV27 . TRBJ1-5
TGCAGTGCTCCTGACTCCTACGAGCAGTACTTC CSAPDSYEQYF . 11 TRBV20-1 . TRBJ2-7
TGTGCCAGCAGCGTAGTTCCGGGTTCGAACACCGGGGAGCTGTTTTTT CASSVVPGSNTGELFF . 16 TRBV9 . TRBJ2-2
TGTGCCAGCAGCGCCGACAGTAATCAGCCCCAGCATTTT CASSADSNQPQHF . 13 TRBV6-1 . TRBJ1-5
TGCGCCAGCAGCCTTGGACAACCTGCAACTAATGAAAAACTGTTTTTT CASSLGQPATNEKLFF . 16 TRBV5-1 . TRBJ1-4
TGTGCCAGCAGCTTATTCGGGGCATCTGGAAACACCATATATTTT CASSLFGASGNTIYF . 15 TRBV7-6 . TRBJ1-3
TGTGCCAGCAGCGTTGACGGTCCTCGATTACCAACCTTC CASSVDGPRLPTF . 13 TRBV27 . TRBJ1-2
TGTGCCAGCAGGAGGACCCGGGGTAACGAGCAGTACTTC CASRRTRGNEQYF . 13 TRBV27 . TRBJ2-7
TGTGCCAGCAGCAGCCCGGGGGGGGGTAATGAAAAACTGTTTTTT CASSSPGGGNEKLFF . 15 TRBV5-4 . TRBJ1-4
TGTGCCAGTAGTAGGGACAGGGGTTACACCGGGGAGCTGTTTTTT CASSRDRGYTGELFF . 15 TRBV19 TRBD1 TRBJ2-2
TGTGCCAGCAGCTTCCGGGACAGGCCGGGAGGCGAGCAGTACTTC CASSFRDRPGGEQYF . 15 TRBV5-6 . TRBJ2-7
TGTGCCTGGAGTGGCAGCGTGAACACTGAAGCTTTCTTT CAWSGSVNTEAFF once 13 TRBV30 . TRBJ1-1
TGCGCCAGCAGCTTGGATATTGGAGACGAGCAGTACTTC CASSLDIGDEQYF . 13 TRBV5-1 . TRBJ2-7
TGTGCCCTGGGGACAGGAATTCCCTACGAGCAGTACTTC CALGTGIPYEQYF once 13 TRBV30 TRBD1 TRBJ2-7
TGTGCCAGCAGTCCGACTAGATCCAATGAGCAGTTCTTC CASSPTRSNEQFF . 13 TRBV7-3 . TRBJ2-1
TGTGCCAGCAGCCGGGACAGTGGAAACACCATATATTTT CASSRDSGNTIYF once 13 TRBV11-3 TRBD1 TRBJ1-3
TGTGCCAGCTCACTCTCCCAGGGATCCTTGAACACTGAAGCTTTCTTT CASSLSQGSLNTEAFF . 16 TRBV18 . TRBJ1-1
TGTGCCAGCAGCTTAACGGGAGAGGGGGCCTATGGCTACACCTTC CASSLTGEGAYGYTF . 15 TRBV7-3 TRBD1 TRBJ1-2
TGTGCCAGCAGCCCGAGGACAGGGACGATGGTGGGTGAGCAGTACTTC CASSPRTGTMVGEQYF . 16 TRBV5-4 TRBD1 TRBJ2-7
TGTGCCAGCAGTCTCCCGTTTAGCGGGGGTTCAGATACGCAGTATTTT CASSLPFSGGSDTQYF . 16 TRBV28 TRBD2 TRBJ2-3
TGTGCCAGCGGGACTAGCGGGACATCCAAAAACATTCAGTACTTC CASGTSGTSKNIQYF . 15 TRBV6-9 TRBD2 TRBJ2-4
TGTGCCAGCAGCCGACAGGGCTACGAGCAGTACTTC CASSRQGYEQYF . 12 TRBV11-2 TRBD1 TRBJ2-7
TGCGCCAGCAGCTTAGGACTACCATACCTTACCTACGAGCAGTACTTC CASSLGLPYLTYEQYF . 16 TRBV5-1 . TRBJ2-7
TGTGCCAGCAGTTACTCTCGGCGGGGGGTAGGGACTGAAGCTTTCTTT CASSYSRRGVGTEAFF . 16 TRBV6-6 . TRBJ1-1
TGTGCCAGCAGTGCACGGACAGGCTCTGGAAACACCATATATTTT CASSARTGSGNTIYF . 15 TRBV9 TRBD1 TRBJ1-3
TGTGCCAGCAGTAACCCAGGGGTTGGGGCCAACGTCCTGACTTTC CASSNPGVGANVLTF once 15 TRBV6-5 . TRBJ2-6
TGCGCCAGCAGTGAGACAGGAGGAAGCACTGAAGCTTTCTTT CASSETGGSTEAFF . 14 TRBV10-1 . TRBJ1-1
TGTGCCAGCAGTTTTCTTTTTAGCGGGAGGGGCAATGAGCAGTTCTTC CASSFLFSGRGNEQFF . 16 TRBV27 TRBD2 TRBJ2-1
TGCGCCAGCAGCTTGGTTGCACAGAACACCGGGGAGCTGTTTTTT CASSLVAQNTGELFF . 15 TRBV5-1 . TRBJ2-2
TGTGCCAGCAGCTTCGGGACTAGTGCCTACAATGAGCAGTTCTTC CASSFGTSAYNEQFF . 15 TRBV7-8 TRBD2 TRBJ2-1
TGTGCCATCAGTGAGGGGGCGGGCTGGGACAATCAGCCCCAGCATTTT CAISEGAGWDNQPQHF . 16 TRBV10-3 . TRBJ1-5
TGCGCCAGCTGGGAGGGGGAGGACAGGATTAGCAATCAGCCCCAGCATTTT CASWEGEDRISNQPQHF . 17 TRBV5-1 TRBD1 TRBJ1-5
TGTGCCAGCAGCTTCCGGAGGACTAATGAAAAACTGTTTTTT CASSFRRTNEKLFF once 14 TRBV7-8 . TRBJ1-4
TGCAGCGCCCGAGGGAACGGTGGCTACACCTTC CSARGNGGYTF . 11 TRBV29-1 . TRBJ1-2
TGTGCCAGCAGAGGCGAGACAGCCTTTAGGAGCTACACCTTC CASRGETAFRSYTF . 14 TRBV6-1 . TRBJ1-2
TGTGCCAGCAATTTAGCGGGGGGAGATACGCAGTATTTT CASNLAGGDTQYF . 13 TRBV2 TRBD2 TRBJ2-3
TGTGCCAGCAGCTTAGCCGGGACAGGGCCTGCTGGCTACACCTTC CASSLAGTGPAGYTF . 15 TRBV7-2 TRBD1 TRBJ1-2
TGTGCCAGCAGTTACTCGAAAGGGGGTGAGGAGCCCCAGCATTTT CASSYSKGGEEPQHF . 15 TRBV6-5 . TRBJ1-5
TGTGCCAGCAGCCAGGAGGGGGTTGAGCAGTTCTTC CASSQEGVEQFF . 12 TRBV4-2 . TRBJ2-1
TGTGCCAGCAGCTCCTTAAGGGCAGGGACGAGCTATGGCTACACCTTC CASSSLRAGTSYGYTF once 16 TRBV11-2 . TRBJ1-2
TGTGCCAGCATTCCGGGGAGTGCGGGGGCCAACGTCCTGACTTTC CASIPGSAGANVLTF . 15 TRBV28 . TRBJ2-6
TGTGCCAGCAGCTTAGGACTAGCGGGAGGGGGCTACGAGCAGTACTTC CASSLGLAGGGYEQYF . 16 TRBV7-8 TRBD2 TRBJ2-7
TGTGCCAGCACCAAAAGTTGGGACACTGAAGCTTTCTTT CASTKSWDTEAFF few 13 TRBV25-1 . TRBJ1-1
TGTGCCAGCAGCTTTACTAGCGGGAGCTACAATGAGCAGTTCTTC CASSFTSGSYNEQFF . 15 TRBV5-4 TRBD2 TRBJ2-1
TGTGCCAGCAGCACCCGATGGGGGGGGCAGACTGAAGCTTTCTTT CASSTRWGGQTEAFF . 15 TRBV7-2 . TRBJ1-1